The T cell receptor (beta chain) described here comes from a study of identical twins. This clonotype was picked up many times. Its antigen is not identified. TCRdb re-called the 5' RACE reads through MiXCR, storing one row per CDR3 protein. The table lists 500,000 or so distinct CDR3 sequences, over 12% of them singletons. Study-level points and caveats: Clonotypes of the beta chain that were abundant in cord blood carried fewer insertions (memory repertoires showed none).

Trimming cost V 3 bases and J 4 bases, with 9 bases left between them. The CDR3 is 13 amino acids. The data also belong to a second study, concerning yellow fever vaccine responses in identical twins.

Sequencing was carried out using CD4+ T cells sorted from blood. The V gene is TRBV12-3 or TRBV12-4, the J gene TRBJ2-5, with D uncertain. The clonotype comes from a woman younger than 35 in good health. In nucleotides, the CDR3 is TGTGCCAGCAGTTTGAGAGGCGGAGAGACCCAGTACTTC. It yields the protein CASSLRGGETQYF.